The 31 T cell receptor beta chains in this list originate from one sample, sequenced in a study of T cells expressing NK-cell markers. Reprocessing the 5' RACE reads, TCRdb reports a single entry for every CDR3 protein and omits DNA. This table lists around 550,000 distinct CDR3 sequences. Sequencing was carried out using blood T cells: a sorted CD56 or NKG2C T cell subset, CD4+ or CD8+ T cells, or bulk PBMC T cells (not recorded which). The receptors shown here come from a young man in good health.

The chain links TRBV4-1 to TRBJ1-4; no DNA is available, so the TRBD1 call from TCRdb remains unchecked. The CDR3 is made up of 14 amino acids. In germline, CDR1 is MGHRA, CDR2 YSYEKL. The CDR3 region is CASSYRSLNEKLFF.

This sequence joins TRBV20-1 and TRBJ2-4; TCRdb selects TRBD2, and the lack of DNA leaves this call unchecked. The CDR3 length is 13 residues. The V gene's germline CDR1 is DFQATT and CDR2 SNEGSKA (reference sequence). The CDR3 loop reads CSARSSGNNIQYF.

The chain is built from TRBV27 and TRBJ1-5; TCRdb's D call, TRBD1, is unchecked because there is no DNA. The CDR3 length is 15 residues. Germline-derived CDR1 and CDR2 are MNHEY and SMNVEV (reference sequence). CDR3 region: CASSLGGTENQPQHF.

The chain is built from TRBV5-5 and TRBJ2-2. In germline, CDR1 is SGHKS, CDR2 YYEKEE (reference sequence). This CDR3 is built from 16 residues. The CDR3 spells CASSFDNHPNTGELFF.

The J gene is TRBJ1-3, the V gene TRBV5-1; no DNA is available, so the TRBD1 call from TCRdb remains unchecked. The CDR3 covers 16 residues. Germline values: CDR1 SGHRS, CDR2 YFSETQ. The CDR3 protein is CASSLEGSGAGNTIYF.

The chain carries TRBV4-2 and TRBJ2-5; the D gene TCRdb calls, TRBD1, cannot be checked with no DNA. Germline CDR1 LGHNA, CDR2 YNFKEQ. The CDR3 length is 16 residues. CDR3 protein: CASSPRGGQGQETQYF.

The chain links TRBV10-3 to TRBJ1-1; the TCRdb D gene call, TRBD1, has no DNA to confirm it. The germline gives CDR1 ENHRY, CDR2 SYGVKD. CDR3 length: 11 amino acids. The CDR3 region is CAIMGGTEAFF.

The chain has TRBV18 and TRBJ2-1; the D call from TCRdb, TRBD2, cannot be confirmed without DNA. The CDR3 consists of 15 residues. Germline V gene lookup returns CDR1 KGHSH and CDR2 LQKENI. CDR3 loop: CASSPLAGRPNEQFF. Based on the CDR3 plus reference TRBV18 and TRBJ2-1, the full variable domain is NAGVMQNPRHLVRRRGQEARLRCSPMKGHSHVYWYRQLPEEGLKFMVYLQKENIIDESGMPKERFSAEFPKEGPSILRIQQVVRGDSAAYFCASSPLAGRPNEQFFGPGTRLTVL.

The chain recombines TRBV6-1 with TRBJ2-5; absent DNA, TCRdb's TRBD2 call cannot be checked. The CDR3 is 17 residues long. The V gene's germline CDR1 is MNHNS and CDR2 SASEGT. The CDR3 loop reads CASSEVGGRAVGETQYF.

The chain joins TRBV7-8 to TRBJ1-4; TCRdb's assignment of TRBD1 cannot be checked, as there is no DNA. CDR1 and CDR2 (germline): SGHVS, FQNEAQ. The CDR3 has 11 amino acids. The CDR3 spells CASSPGTKLFF.

This rearrangement joins TRBV4-1 to TRBJ2-1. The CDR3 extends over 16 amino acids. The V gene's germline CDR1 is MGHRA and CDR2 YSYEKL. This CDR3 is CASSQVEGGAYNEQFF.

This CDR3 is CASSKTGKERQFF. The chain carries TRBV5-5 and TRBJ2-1; as DNA is missing, the TRBD1 call by TCRdb cannot be tested. The CDR3 loop spans 13 amino acids. Germline lookup yields CDR1 SGHKS and CDR2 YYEKEE (reference sequence).

This chain uses TRBV7-2 with TRBJ2-5; TCRdb designates TRBD2, a call that cannot be tested without DNA. The CDR3 is made up of 17 amino acids. CDR1 and CDR2 from the germline V gene are SGHTA and FQGNSA. The CDR3: CASSFGLAGGYQETQYF.

The chain joins TRBV11-2 to TRBJ2-1; the TCRdb call, TRBD1, lacks DNA for checking. This CDR3 contains 19 residues. Per the germline V gene, CDR1 is SGHAT and CDR2 is FQNNGV. This CDR3 reads CASSSGAPLVGSQYNEQFF. Complete variable domain (other parts from reference TRBV11-2 and TRBJ2-1): EAGVAQSPRYKIIEKRQSVAFWCNPISGHATLYWYQQILGQGPKLLIQFQNNGVVDDSQLPKDRFSAERLKGVDSTLKIQPAKLEDSAVYLCASSSGAPLVGSQYNEQFFGPGTRLTVL.

The CDR3 reads CASNGLASTDTQYF. The chain carries TRBV5-1 and TRBJ2-3. CDR3 size: 14 residues. CDR1 and CDR2 from the germline V gene are SGHRS and YFSETQ.

The chain uses TRBV5-1 and TRBJ1-1; TCRdb outputs TRBD1, but without DNA this stays unchecked. In germline, CDR1 is SGHRS, CDR2 YFSETQ. This CDR3 contains 13 residues. The CDR3 is CASSLSGTPEAFF.

V gene TRBV12-3 or TRBV12-4 combines with J gene TRBJ2-1. CDR3 size: 17 residues. CDR3: CARRLAGERGSYNEQFF.

The CDR3 is CASIVPEPYEQYF. The chain employs TRBV28 and TRBJ2-7. CDR3 size: 13 residues. Germline V gene data show CDR1 as MDHEN and CDR2 as SYDVKM.

The chain uses TRBV6-1 and TRBJ2-5; TCRdb's D gene call, TRBD1, goes unchecked for lack of DNA. The CDR3 length is 13 residues. Germline assignment: CDR1 MNHNS and CDR2 SASEGT. CDR3 in amino acids: CARLRDPHETQYF.

The genes are TRBV9 and TRBJ1-1; TCRdb's D call of TRBD1 is untestable without DNA. This CDR3 comprises 15 residues. Per germline, CDR1 SGDLS and CDR2 YYNGEE. CDR3 residues: CASSASDRGRTEAFF. Using reference TRBV9 and TRBJ1-1 for the parts outside the CDR3, the full variable domain is DSGVTQTPKHLITATGQRVTLRCSPRSGDLSVYWYQQSLDQGLQFLIQYYNGEERAKGNILERFSAQQFPDLHSELNLSSLELGDSALYFCASSASDRGRTEAFFGQGTRLTVV.

The chain has TRBV5-1 and TRBJ1-2; the D call of TRBD1 rests on TCRdb alone, since no DNA is present to check it. In germline, CDR1 is SGHRS, CDR2 YFSETQ. The CDR3 sequence is 15 residues long. This chain's CDR3 is CASSPAVAPRDGYTF.

This chain joins TRBV2 and TRBJ2-4; absent DNA, TCRdb's TRBD2 call cannot be checked. Looked up from germline, CDR1 is SNHLY and CDR2 is FYNNEI. The CDR3 consists of 14 residues. The CDR3 protein is CASQQSSTKNIQYF.

The chain's CDR3 is CASSQDGRRGDEKLFF. The chain links TRBV4-3 to TRBJ1-4; TCRdb's assignment of TRBD1 cannot be checked, as there is no DNA. The CDR3 is 16 amino acids. The germline V gene has CDR1 LGHNA and CDR2 YSLEER.

The rearrangement links TRBV23-1 to TRBJ2-6. TRBV23-1 counts as an open reading frame of uncertain function. This CDR3 has 16 amino acids. The CDR3 sequence is CASSQGRESGANVLTF.

V gene TRBV25-1 combines with J gene TRBJ1-2; TCRdb's D gene call, TRBD1, goes unchecked for lack of DNA. CDR1 is MGHDK, CDR2 SYGVNS, per germline. The CDR3 spans 15 residues. CDR3 residues: CASSEVDRGNYGYTF.

The chain joins TRBV28 to TRBJ2-7; checking the TCRdb D call of TRBD2 is not possible without DNA. The V gene's germline CDR1 is MDHEN and CDR2 SYDVKM. The CDR3 length is 16 residues. CDR3: CASSPSGVVQTYEQYF.

V gene TRBV7-9 combines with J gene TRBJ1-1. Germline V gene sequence: CDR1 SEHNR, CDR2 FQNEAQ (reference sequence). The CDR3 spans 15 residues. The CDR3 reads CASSSVRLEGWGAFF.

The chain couples TRBV20-1 to TRBJ2-5; TCRdb indicates TRBD2, and absent DNA this call remains unverified. CDR1 is DFQATT, CDR2 SNEGSKA, per germline (reference sequence). This CDR3 is built from 14 residues. CDR3 protein: CSASGTSNPQTQYF.

The chain joins TRBV3-1 to TRBJ2-3; TCRdb names TRBD2, which stays unverified in the absence of DNA. The length of the CDR3 is 15 residues. From germline, CDR1 is LGHDT and CDR2 YNNKEL (reference sequence). The CDR3 loop is CASSQDSGVTDTQYF.

The chain recombines TRBV28 with TRBJ1-1; TCRdb reports TRBD1, a call that lacks DNA to check it against. Germline lookup yields CDR1 MDHEN and CDR2 SYDVKM. This CDR3 spans 14 amino acids. The CDR3 is CASSYDRVSTEAFF.

The chain joins TRBV12-3 or TRBV12-4 to TRBJ2-1; the D call from TCRdb, TRBD2, cannot be confirmed without DNA. The CDR3 is 15 amino acids. The CDR3 is CASSLLAGIGNEQFF.